This T cell receptor beta chain originates from a study of early T cells in non-severe SARS-CoV-2 infection. Background on the study: Chains were not paired, and sequencing was done on bulk RNA from unsorted whole blood. Study observations and caveats: Matching against VDJdb likely underestimated virus-specific expansions, favoring anti-spike CD8.

This CDR3 is 14 amino acids long. Looked up from germline, CDR1 is DFQATT and CDR2 is SNEGSKA (reference sequence). With 3 bases clipped from V and 5 bases from J, the junction kept 7 bases outside the gene matches. A remark on this clonotype: The antigen is unknown.

Each cDNA molecule carried a unique molecular identifier. MiXCR, applied by TCRdb to the 5' RACE reads, yields one record per CDR3 protein. The sample consists of about 53,000 distinct CDR3 sequences, approximately 12% of them appearing once. The sample was whole blood, taken at baseline. The gene calls are TRBV20-1 and TRBJ2-4; 7 positions agree with TRBD1. This receptor was identified in an adult who was a healthcare worker with PCR-confirmed SARS-CoV-2 infection or an uninfected control (not recorded which). For the CDR3, the DNA is TGCAGTGCTAGCAACAGGGGCCCCGAAAACATTCAGTACTTC. Residues: CSASNRGPENIQYF.